This TCR beta chain was captured in a study of PD-1 blockade in classical Hodgkin lymphoma (TCRdb year 2020). Background for the entire study: Nivolumab dosing was 3 mg/kg intravenously every 2 weeks, continuing until either disease progression or unacceptable toxicity. To define a peripheral blood immune signature of response to PD-1 blockade in classical Hodgkin lymphoma, the study combined TCR beta sequencing with CyTOF.

The count of this clone is one. What this receptor recognizes is not known. No quality values exist for individual bases; no much larger clone is one base distant. The time point label of this sample denotes: cycle 1 day 1 (C1D1), immediately before nivolumab initiation. Every trial patient had relapsed following autologous stem cell transplantation, and prior brentuximab vedotin exposure was what differed among cohorts A, B and C. The trial cohort was composed of some 57 patients with relapsed/refractory classical Hodgkin lymphoma, for whom complete response, partial response or progressive disease was recorded as best overall response. Single-agent nivolumab was administered to trial patients in the multi-cohort phase II CheckMate 205 trial. An independent review committee assessed best overall response using the 2007 International Working Group response criteria. Trial PBMCs were obtained immediately prior to nivolumab initiation (C1D1) and on therapy at cycle 2 day 1 and cycle 4 day 1. Peripheral blood was collected in 8 mL Vacutainer Cell Preparation Tubes, from which PBMCs were isolated by centrifugation and then cryopreserved.

The study at large found these results: Lower diversity was seen in patients whose nivolumab began less than 1 year after ASCT, and these patients were left out of later analyses so that immune reconstitution would not confound the results. Baseline TCR diversity was reported to be lower in newly diagnosed patients than in healthy donors, and even lower in relapsed/refractory patients. By C4D1, a significant rise was seen in CD4+ TCR diversity but not in CD8+ TCR diversity (p=0.0027 vs p=0.16), and the rise was most apparent among complete responders (p=0.02). Trial patients with a complete response had baseline diversity similar to that of newly diagnosed patients, while partial responders and progressors had significantly lower diversity. The study was restricted to a single clinical trial cohort, and the causes of repertoire differences, possibly disease activity or prior therapy, were left undefined.

The Qiagen DNeasy kit was used to extract genomic DNA from unsorted PBMCs and from the negatively selected CD4+ and CD8+ fractions. Amplification of TCR beta CDR3 regions was done by immunoSEQ multiplex PCR with primers that anneal to V and J segments. Amplification bias was minimized using a synthetic immune receptor repertoire, and residual bias was removed computationally after sequencing. In the authors' own workflow: Custom Python scripts were used to quantify repertoire diversity as the Shannon entropy index. Unsorted, CD4+ and CD8+ repertoires were examined separately, except in combined analyses, for which CD4+ and CD8+ sequences were merged in silico. Clonal expansion was defined as a frequency increase of at least 2-fold after treatment compared with C1D1, and clones undetected at baseline were assigned a pseudocount of 0.5. Clones with 0 or 1 copy at C1D1 were classified as singleton clones, and clones with 2 or more copies were classified as non-singleton clones. Clones expanded in unsorted samples were labelled as CD4+, CD8+ or unknown by matching protein sequences in sorted samples from the same patient. Diversity changes from C1D1 to C4D1 were tested in paired samples using Wilcoxon tests. TCRdb holds this immuneACCESS table with in-frame rearrangements only. Some clones are missing; in checked studies, unresolved V genes explain under half, and the rest has no known cause. From that table come the V and J calls and clone size; the DNA was used to work out D and trimming. The sample profile shows some 84,000 clones; roughly nine tenths of them were found once. Of the sample, roughly a fifth falls within the top ten clones.

The CDR3 numbers 14 residues from cysteine through phenylalanine. The retained sequence is limited to the CDR3, 42 bases, with the frame set at the first base. From a lookup of the germline V gene, CDR1 and CDR2 are SNHLY and FYNNEI. Relative to germline, V is 4 bases shorter and J is 8 bases shorter, with 15 bases between their ends. The chain is encoded by TRBV2 joined to TRBJ2-1; the D gene is unclear. This sample comprised peripheral blood mononuclear cells (PBMCs), obtained at baseline. This TCR came from a human donor with classical Hodgkin lymphoma. The DNA sequence is given as TGTGCCAGCAGTGTTGTATTAGTTGGCTATGAGCAGTTCTTC. Its product reads: CASSVVLVGYEQFF.